In its sample, the clone carrying this T cell receptor (beta chain) was seen many times. The antigen is not known. These data belong to a study of T-cell reconstitution after alpha-beta-depleted transplantation in children. Study outcomes and limitations: Expanded graft clones numbering several hundred reportedly gave rise to alpha-beta T cells about two months after transplant. Among T cells one year after transplant, newly produced cells accounted for most counts and diversity. Diversity of TCRbeta at day 60 was high in some patients, arising from surviving recipient T cells and thymic progenitors.

CDR1 is SQVTM, CDR2 ANQGSEA, per germline. The CDR3 has 14 amino acids. V shed 6 bases, J shed 3 bases, and the junction held 10 bases outside the gene matches. During its preparation, the TCRbeta library received unique molecular identifiers. One entry per CDR3 protein results from TCRdb running MiXCR on the PCR reads. This table holds approximately 170,000 distinct CDR3 sequences, roughly 10% found once. This receptor was identified in a boy younger than 10 with acute myeloid leukemia, due to receive a stem cell transplant. Sample: PBMCs, taken before TCRalphabeta/CD19-depleted stem cell transplant. The gene calls are TRBV29-1 and TRBJ1-1, with TRBD1 identical over 7 bases. CDR3 coding DNA: TGCAGCGTGGGTGAGACAGGGATATACACTGAAGCTTTCTTT. This translates into CSVGETGIYTEAFF. Looking up the rest from reference TRBV29-1 and TRBJ1-1 gives the full variable domain: SAVISQKPSRDICQRGTSLTIQCQVDSQVTMMFWYRQQPGQSLTLIATANQGSEATYESGFVIDKFPISRPNLTFSTLTVSNMSPEDSSIYLCSVGETGIYTEAFFGQGTRLTVV.